This T cell receptor (beta chain) originates from a study of high-grade serous ovarian cancer treatment subgroups. About the research overall: On average, just over 14,000 reads and several thousand unique TCR beta rearrangements were obtained per sample. Study conclusions and caveats: TCR relatedness rose with neoantigen level and trended with mutation load. Without spatial data, bulk sequencing limits insight into HGSC tumor diversity.

Notes on this clone: What it recognizes is unknown.

Tumor tissue was taken before any definitive surgery or chemotherapy was given. Using immunoSEQ multiplex PCR, the repertoire was profiled, and TCRdb retains in-frame clones only, with some absent. Seen here are about 7,800 clones, about three fifths observed once, and the top ten hold around 5%. Looked up from germline, CDR1 is GTSNPN and CDR2 is SVGIG (reference sequence). Trimming took 0 bases from V and 5 from J; bases not matched to a gene: 9. The CDR3 has 17 residues. The genes are TRBV30 and TRBJ2-2; 10 bases fit TRBD1. The sequenced material came from tumor tissue. The sequence derives from a human donor with high-grade serous ovarian cancer. The CDR3 DNA reads as TGTGCCTGGAGTGTATTAGGGCCGGGACAGGGGACCGGGGAGCTGTTTTTT. Amino acids: CAWSVLGPGQGTGELFF.